The following is a T cell receptor beta chain sequence with its context. V gave up 4 bases and J gave up 5 bases; unmatched junction bases: 13. Germline values: CDR1 SGDLS, CDR2 YYNGEE. The CDR3 runs to 16 residues. Assay used: immunoSEQ multiplex PCR; TCRdb lists only in-frame clones, some missing. This sample has about 140,000 clones; 65% to 90% occur once, and the top ten carry over 2.5%. The record originates from a study of blood T cell repertoires in COVID-19. The chain carries TRBV9 and TRBJ2-7; 9 bases fit TRBD2. This TCR was sampled from a man in his fifties or sixties with acute or convalescent COVID-19. The sample taken for sequencing was peripheral blood. The CDR3 sequence: CASSRGSGSNMDEQYF. CDR3 sequence (DNA): TGTGCCAGCAGCCGGGGTAGCGGGAGCAATATGGACGAGCAGTACTTC.